This is a list of T cell receptor beta chains from one sample in a study of glioma-infiltrating T cells after dendritic cell vaccination. Assay: immunoSEQ multiplex PCR; the TCRdb copy retains only in-frame clones and omits some. Among over 70,000 clones listed, more than 65% were seen once. Sequencing used blood, obtained before dendritic cell vaccination. These receptor sequences come from a human donor with glioblastoma. The CDR3 runs from the conserved cysteine through the conserved F or W. A D gene is named only where the DNA matches it firmly. A row's size may be missing; if present it is once, few, many or a size class.

>TRBJ2-3|NA|NA|TRBV7-3|13
CASSPGVEGTQYF
TGTGCCAGCAGTCCGGGTGTGGAAGGTACGCAGTATTTT
>TRBJ2-2|once|TRBD2|TRBV6-1|15
CAIQKTGLATGELFF
TGTGCCATCCAGAAAACCGGACTAGCCACCGGGGAGCTGTTTTTT
>TRBJ2-2|few|NA|TRBV2|14
CAGRTILTAGELFF
TGTGCCGGTAGGACAATCCTGACGGCCGGGGAGCTGTTTTTT
>TRBJ2-2|once|TRBD2|TRBV2|16
CASSVRSGRKTGELFF
TGTGCCAGCAGTGTCCGAAGCGGGAGGAAAACCGGGGAGCTGTTTTTT
>TRBJ2-3|NA|TRBD2|TRBV5-4|16
CASSLRLAGSTDTQYF
TGTGCCAGCAGCTTGCGGCTAGCGGGAAGCACAGATACGCAGTATTTT
>TRBJ1-3|NA|NA|TRBV19|13
CASSIQAAQSIYF
TGTGCCAGTAGTATCCAGGCTGCTCAGTCCATATATTTT
>TRBJ2-3|NA|TRBD2|TRBV7-2|15
CASSPKRLAGDTQYF
TGTGCCAGCAGCCCCAAAAGACTAGCGGGAGATACGCAGTATTTT
>TRBJ1-2|NA|TRBD1|TRBV7-2|15
CASSTRLGQGYGYTF
TGTGCCAGCAGCACGAGACTTGGACAGGGCTATGGCTACACCTTC
>TRBJ1-3|once|TRBD1|TRBV6-5|15
CASSSDRGSGNTIYF
TGTGCCAGCAGTTCGGACAGGGGCTCTGGAAACACCATATATTTT
>TRBJ1-3|NA|NA|TRBV7-8|17
CASSLVSGRDAPNTIYF
TGTGCCAGCAGCTTAGTGTCCGGGAGAGATGCTCCCAACACCATATATTTT
>TRBJ2-6|NA|TRBD1|TRBV5-1|19
CASSSLRGQGSSGANVLTF
TGCGCCAGCAGCTCGCTTAGGGGACAGGGGAGCTCTGGGGCCAACGTCCTGACTTTC
>TRBJ2-5|NA|TRBD1|TRBV6-5|12
CASSFQQGAQYF
TGTGCCAGCAGTTTTCAACAGGGGGCCCAGTACTTC
>TRBJ2-5|once|NA|TRBV9|14
CASSVDQGRETQYF
TGTGCCAGCAGCGTAGACCAGGGCAGGGAGACCCAGTACTTC
>TRBJ1-5|NA|TRBD1|TRBV2|15
CASTKQGAGNQPQHF
TGTGCCAGCACCAAACAGGGGGCGGGCAATCAGCCCCAGCATTTT
>TRBJ1-2|NA|NA|TRBV2|15
CASRSDRTVSYGYTF
TGTGCCAGCAGATCTGACAGGACGGTGAGCTATGGCTACACCTTC
>TRBJ2-5|NA|TRBD2|TRBV5-5|18
CASSLGSTSGGMAKTQYF
TGTGCCAGCAGCTTGGGTTCGACTAGCGGGGGGATGGCGAAGACCCAGTACTTC
>TRBJ2-7|NA|TRBD2|TRBV27|16
CASRWTSGGGTYEQYF
TGTGCCAGCAGATGGACTAGCGGGGGGGGAACCTACGAGCAGTACTTC
>TRBJ2-3|NA|TRBD1|TRBV12-5|15
CASGPDRGVTDTQYF
TGTGCTAGTGGTCCGGACAGGGGGGTCACAGATACGCAGTATTTT
>TRBJ1-1|NA|TRBD1|TRBV29-1|13
CSGADRGVTEAFF
TGCAGCGGGGCGGACAGGGGAGTCACTGAAGCTTTCTTT
>TRBJ1-3|NA|TRBD1|TRBV15|16
CATSSQTGGYGNTIYF
TGTGCCACCAGCAGCCAGACAGGGGGATATGGAAACACCATATATTTT
>TRBJ2-2|few|TRBD2|TRBV9|18
CASSVGLGRGPNTGELFF
TGTGCCAGCAGCGTAGGCTTAGGGAGGGGCCCGAACACCGGGGAGCTGTTTTTT
>TRBJ1-5|NA|TRBD1|TRBV7-2|13
CASSPNPGQAQHF
TGTGCCAGCAGCCCAAACCCCGGACAGGCCCAGCATTTT
>TRBJ1-4|NA|NA|TRBV7-2|15
CASTERGGNEEKLFF
TGTGCCAGCACCGAGAGGGGAGGGAATGAAGAAAAACTGTTTTTT
>TRBJ2-7|NA|NA|TRBV6-5|11
CASRGAGEQYF
TGTGCCAGCAGGGGGGCTGGGGAGCAGTACTTC
>TRBJ2-7|NA|NA|TRBV5-6|15
CASSLGFGITYEQYF
TGTGCCAGCAGCTTGGGGTTCGGGATAACATACGAGCAGTACTTC
>TRBJ2-3|NA|NA|TRBV5-1|15
CASSLEGGATDTQYF
TGCGCCAGCAGCTTGGAAGGGGGGGCGACAGATACGCAGTATTTT
>TRBJ2-1|once|NA|TRBV5-1|16
CASSLEGVARNNEQFF
TGCGCCAGCAGCTTGGAGGGGGTCGCTCGAAACAATGAGCAGTTCTTC
>TRBJ1-5|NA|NA|TRBV5-5|15
CASSFTIAEVRTQHF
TGTGCCAGCAGCTTTACAATTGCGGAAGTGCGGACCCAGCATTTT
>TRBJ1-3|NA|NA|TRBV7-2|16
CASSLARGISGNTIYF
TGTGCCAGCAGCTTAGCGCGGGGCATCTCTGGAAACACCATATATTTT
>TRBJ2-1|NA|TRBD2|TRBV7-9|16
CASSPHLAGGYNEQFF
TGTGCCAGCAGCCCCCACCTAGCGGGGGGCTACAATGAGCAGTTCTTC
>TRBJ1-3|NA|NA|TRBV6-1|17
CASSEADLRSWLYTIYF
TGTGCCAGCAGTGAAGCGGATCTCCGGAGTTGGTTGTACACCATATATTTT
>TRBJ2-1|NA|TRBD2|TRBV5-1|17
CASSPERGGVGYNEQFF
TGCGCCAGCAGCCCCGAACGTGGGGGGGTCGGTTACAATGAGCAGTTCTTC
>TRBJ2-5|NA|TRBD1|TRBV9|14
CASSAYDREETQYF
TGTGCCAGCAGCGCTTACGACAGGGAGGAGACCCAGTACTTC
>TRBJ2-2|NA|TRBD1|TRBV27|14
CASSSGQFTGELFF
TGTGCCAGCAGTTCGGGACAGTTCACCGGGGAGCTGTTTTTT
>TRBJ1-1|NA|NA|TRBV5-4|14
CASSPRGGDVKAFF
TGTGCCAGCAGCCCCCGAGGGGGGGACGTAAAAGCTTTCTTT
>TRBJ1-2|NA|NA|TRBV7-2|14
CASSLTASNYGYTF
TGTGCCAGCAGCTTGACAGCCTCTAACTATGGCTACACCTTC
>TRBJ1-2|NA|TRBD1|TRBV5-1|14
CASSLDGTADGYTF
TGCGCCAGCAGCTTGGACGGGACAGCCGATGGCTACACCTTC
>TRBJ2-5|NA|TRBD1|TRBV6-1|16
CASSEFAGTGGETQYF
TGTGCCAGCAGTGAATTTGCCGGGACAGGGGGGGAGACCCAGTACTTC
>TRBJ1-3|NA|NA|TRBV5-8|15
CASSLKRDSGNTIYF
TGTGCCAGCAGTTTAAAAAGAGATTCTGGAAACACCATATATTTT
>TRBJ2-3|NA|TRBD2|TRBV4-2|20
CASSQVFGTSVTRGSDTQYF
TGTGCCAGCAGCCAAGTCTTCGGGACTAGCGTCACAAGGGGTTCAGATACGCAGTATTTT
>TRBJ1-1|NA|NA|TRBV12-5|14
CASAPGALNTEAFF
TGTGCTAGTGCCCCTGGGGCCTTGAACACTGAAGCTTTCTTT
>TRBJ1-1|NA|NA|TRBV5-6|13
CASSLGLTPEAFF
TGTGCCAGCAGCTTGGGTTTGACACCTGAAGCTTTCTTT
>TRBJ1-2|NA|NA|TRBV11-2|16
CASSLVGAKANYGYTF
TGTGCCAGCAGCTTAGTGGGGGCGAAGGCTAACTATGGCTACACCTTC
>TRBJ1-2|NA|NA|TRBV29-1|12
CSVGDTNYGYTF
TGCAGCGTCGGGGACACTAACTATGGCTACACCTTC
>TRBJ2-7|NA|NA|TRBV5-1|14
CASSLATDSYEQYF
TGCGCCAGCAGCTTGGCCACGGACAGCTACGAGCAGTACTTC
>TRBJ1-3|NA|NA|TRBV2|12
CASSEGPYTIYF
TGTGCCAGCAGTGAAGGGCCCTACACCATATATTTT
>TRBJ2-5|NA|TRBD1|TRBV5-1|13
CASSSGTGRTQYF
TGCGCCAGCAGCTCTGGGACAGGGAGGACCCAGTACTTC
>TRBJ1-6|NA|TRBD1|TRBV6-1|18
CASSERGQGISDNSPLHF
TGTGCCAGCAGTGAACGGGGACAGGGAATTAGTGATAATTCACCCCTCCACTTT
>TRBJ2-3|NA|NA|TRBV5-4|14
CASSAKLDADTQYF
TGTGCCAGCAGCGCCAAACTAGACGCAGATACGCAGTATTTT
>TRBJ2-3|NA|TRBD2|TRBV6-1|15
CASTLLAGSTDTQYF
TGTGCCAGCACTCTACTAGCGGGGAGCACAGATACGCAGTATTTT
>TRBJ1-2|NA|NA|TRBV6-5|12
CASSPTDYGYTF
TGTGCCAGCAGCCCCACAGACTATGGCTACACCTTC